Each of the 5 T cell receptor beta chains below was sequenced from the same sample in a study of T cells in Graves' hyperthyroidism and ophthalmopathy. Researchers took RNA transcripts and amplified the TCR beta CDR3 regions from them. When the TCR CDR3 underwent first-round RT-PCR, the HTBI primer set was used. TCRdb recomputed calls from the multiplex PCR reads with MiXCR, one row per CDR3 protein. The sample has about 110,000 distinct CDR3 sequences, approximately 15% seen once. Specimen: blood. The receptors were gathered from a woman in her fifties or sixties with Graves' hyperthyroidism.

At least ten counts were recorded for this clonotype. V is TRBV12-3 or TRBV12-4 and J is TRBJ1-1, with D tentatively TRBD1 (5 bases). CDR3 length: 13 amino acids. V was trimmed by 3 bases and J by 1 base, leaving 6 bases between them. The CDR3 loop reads CASSFDRNTEAFF. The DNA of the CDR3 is TGTGCCAGCAGTTTCGACAGGAACACTGAAGCTTTCTTT.

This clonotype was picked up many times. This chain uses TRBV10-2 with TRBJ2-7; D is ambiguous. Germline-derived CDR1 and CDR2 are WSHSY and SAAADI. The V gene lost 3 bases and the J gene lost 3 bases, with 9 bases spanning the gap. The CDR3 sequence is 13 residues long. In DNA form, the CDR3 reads TGCGCCAGCAGTGAAGGGCCCGGCTACGAGCAGTACGTC. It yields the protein CASSEGPGYEQYV.

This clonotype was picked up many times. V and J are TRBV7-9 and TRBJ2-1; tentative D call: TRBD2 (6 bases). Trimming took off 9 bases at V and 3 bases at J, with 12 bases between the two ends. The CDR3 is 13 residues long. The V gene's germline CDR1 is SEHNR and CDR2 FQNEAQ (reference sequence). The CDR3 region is CASRRESYNEQFF. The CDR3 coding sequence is TGTGCCAGTCGGAGGGAGAGCTACAATGAGCAGTTCTTC. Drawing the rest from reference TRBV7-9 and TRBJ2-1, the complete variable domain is DTGVSQNPRHKITKRGQNVTFRCDPISEHNRLYWYRQTLGQGPEFLTYFQNEAQLEKSRLLSDRFSAERPKGSFSTLEIQRTEQGDSAMYLCASRRESYNEQFFGPGTRLTVL.

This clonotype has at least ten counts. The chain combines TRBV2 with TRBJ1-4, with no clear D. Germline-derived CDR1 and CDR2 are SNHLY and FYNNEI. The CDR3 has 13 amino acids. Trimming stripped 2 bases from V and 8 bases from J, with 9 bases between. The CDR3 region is CASSENGEEKLFF. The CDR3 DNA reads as TGTGCCAGCAGTGAAAATGGGGAGGAAAAACTGTTTTTT.

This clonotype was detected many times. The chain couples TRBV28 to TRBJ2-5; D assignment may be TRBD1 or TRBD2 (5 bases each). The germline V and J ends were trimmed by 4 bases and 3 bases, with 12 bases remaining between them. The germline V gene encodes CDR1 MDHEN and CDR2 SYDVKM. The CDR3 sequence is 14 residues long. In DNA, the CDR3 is TGTGCCAGCAGTTCCGCTAGAGGGGAAGAGACCCAGTACTTC. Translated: CASSSARGEETQYF. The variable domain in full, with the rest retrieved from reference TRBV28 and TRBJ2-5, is DVKVTQSSRYLVKRTGEKVFLECVQDMDHENMFWYRQDPGLGLRLIYFSYDVKMKEKGDIPEGYSVSREKKERFSLILESASTNQTSMYLCASSSARGEETQYFGPGTRLLVL.